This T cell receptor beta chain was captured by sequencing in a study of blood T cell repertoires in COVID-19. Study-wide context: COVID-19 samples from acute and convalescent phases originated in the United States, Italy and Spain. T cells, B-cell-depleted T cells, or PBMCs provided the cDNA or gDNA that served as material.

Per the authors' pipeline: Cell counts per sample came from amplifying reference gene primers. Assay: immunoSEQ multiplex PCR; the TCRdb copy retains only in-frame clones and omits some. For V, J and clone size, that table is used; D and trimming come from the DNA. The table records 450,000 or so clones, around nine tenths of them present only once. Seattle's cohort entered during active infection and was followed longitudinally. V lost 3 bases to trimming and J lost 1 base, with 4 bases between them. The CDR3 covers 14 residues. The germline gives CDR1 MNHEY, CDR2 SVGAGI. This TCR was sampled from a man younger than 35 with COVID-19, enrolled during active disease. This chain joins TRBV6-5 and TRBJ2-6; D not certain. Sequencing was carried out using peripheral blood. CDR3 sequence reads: CASSYYSGANVLTF. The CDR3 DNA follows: TGTGCCAGCAGTTATTATTCTGGGGCCAACGTCCTGACTTTC.